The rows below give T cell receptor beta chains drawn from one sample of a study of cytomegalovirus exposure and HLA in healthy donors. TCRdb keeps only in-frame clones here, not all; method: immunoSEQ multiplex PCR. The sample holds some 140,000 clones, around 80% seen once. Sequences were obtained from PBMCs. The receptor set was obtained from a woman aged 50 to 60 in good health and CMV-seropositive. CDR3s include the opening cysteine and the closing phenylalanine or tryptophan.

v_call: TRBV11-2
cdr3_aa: CASSFGRGEETQYF

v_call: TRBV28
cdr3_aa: CASSLGGGNSVEAFF

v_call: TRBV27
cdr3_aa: CASSSLISPGNTIYF

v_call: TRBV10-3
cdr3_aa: CAIRRTGGNTEAFF

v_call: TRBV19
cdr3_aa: CASISDPGGGSYTF

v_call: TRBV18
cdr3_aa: CASSAISGTDTQYF

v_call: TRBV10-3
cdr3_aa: CAIGGTGFTEAFF

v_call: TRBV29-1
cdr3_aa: CSVEEAQNYGYTF

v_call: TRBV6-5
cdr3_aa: CASRSGPGYEQYF

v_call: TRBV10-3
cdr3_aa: CAISALDTEAFF

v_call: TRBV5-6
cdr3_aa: CASSPNLGQRNTEAFF

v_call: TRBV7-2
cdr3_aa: CASSSDRDQPQHF

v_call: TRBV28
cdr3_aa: CASSPTGQYGGYTF

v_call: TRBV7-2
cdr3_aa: CASSLSQGVEQPQHF

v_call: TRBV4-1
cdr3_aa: CASSQPGQVNTEAFF

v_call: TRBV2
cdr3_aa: CASSRQEDYGSEQFF

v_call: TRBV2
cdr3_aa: CATGTGRGNIQYF

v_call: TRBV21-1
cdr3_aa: CASPRGTVTYEQYF

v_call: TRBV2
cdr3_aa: CASSGRDTLSNSPLHF

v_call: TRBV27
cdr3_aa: CASRITGINQPQHF

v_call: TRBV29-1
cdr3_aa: CSVAGTDNNEQFF

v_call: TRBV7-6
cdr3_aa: CATRWVASADTQYF

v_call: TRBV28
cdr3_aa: CASSLSPGNTEAFF

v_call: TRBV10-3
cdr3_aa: CAVRFEGSNTEAFF